The text below deals with one T cell receptor beta chain. The antigen remains unidentified. The CDR3 has 15 residues. The V end was cut by 4 bases, the J end by 5 bases, with 17 bases between. Germline V gene data show CDR1 as PRHDT and CDR2 as FYEKMQ (reference sequence). This sample is part of a study of cytomegalovirus exposure and HLA in healthy donors. Findings and limits, study-wide: A few chains linked to CMV were shown in vitro to be specific for CMV antigens. A missense variant in DCLRE1C was later tied to TCR beta V- and J-gene trimming.

With 60 Vbeta and 13 Jbeta primers, the PCR was carried out. Produced via immunoSEQ multiplex PCR; TCRdb's table is partial and in-frame only. Of about 200,000 clones detected, roughly 83% appear once; the ten largest clones hold about 1.4%. Sequenced: PBMCs. The sequence was collected from a girl under 18 in good health and CMV-seronegative. The chain uses TRBV13 and TRBJ2-5; D may be TRBD1 (6 bases). The CDR3 loop reads CASSSQRYREETQYF. Written as DNA, the CDR3 is TGTGCCAGCAGCTCCCAAAGGTACAGGGAGGAGACCCAGTACTTC.